Each of the 29 T cell receptor beta chains below was sequenced from the same sample in a study of T-cell memory formation after mild COVID-19. MiXCR, run by TCRdb on the 5' RACE reads, gives a single entry per CDR3 protein. The data hold about 390,000 distinct CDR3 sequences, with approximately 15% observed a single time. Sequenced: PBMCs or a T cell subset sorted from them (not recorded which). The receptors were sampled from a man between 18 and 35 years old who had mild COVID-19 (a few samples of this study predate the infection). Cell type and time point are not known.

A few counts support this clonotype. J is TRBJ2-5 and V is TRBV5-1, with 7 positions matching TRBD1. The V gene end was trimmed by 4 bases and the J gene end by 4 bases; junction bases not matched to a gene: 10. Germline V lookup: CDR1 SGHRS, CDR2 YFSETQ. The length of the CDR3 is 15 residues. This CDR3 is CASSVQSSGGETQYF. CDR3 in DNA: TGCGCCAGCAGCGTACAGTCCTCAGGGGGAGAGACCCAGTACTTC.

This sequence joins TRBV24-1 and TRBJ1-5, with no clear D. The CDR3 length is 13 residues. CDR1 and CDR2 (germline): KGHDR, SFDVKD. Trimming cost V 5 bases and J 5 bases, with 9 bases left between them. The CDR3 DNA sequence: TGTGCCACCAGTGGGGGTTCCGATCAGCCCCAGCATTTT. The encoded protein is CATSGGSDQPQHF.

V gene TRBV29-1 combines with J gene TRBJ2-3; 9 nucleotides line up with TRBD1. CDR3 size: 14 residues. Germline CDR1 SQVTM, CDR2 ANQGSEA. Germline trimming cut 3 bases from V and 5 bases from J; bases unmatched to any gene: 6. CDR3 region: CSVDGTGWGDTQYF. Written as DNA, the CDR3 is TGCAGCGTTGACGGGACAGGGTGGGGAGATACGCAGTATTTT.

This chain links TRBV29-1 with TRBJ1-1; 7 bases fit TRBD1. This CDR3 contains 12 residues. The germline CDR1 and CDR2 sequences are SQVTM and ANQGSEA. With V trimmed by 6 bases and J by 4 bases, 5 bases remained unmatched. CDR3 DNA: TGCAGCGTGGTAACAGGGGCCACTGAAGCTTTCTTT. It translates to CSVVTGATEAFF.

This clonotype has only a few counts. This chain uses TRBV7-2 with TRBJ2-3; TRBD2 aligns across 10 bases. The germline CDR1 and CDR2 sequences are SGHTA and FQGNSA. The trim removed 5 bases at V and 6 bases at J, leaving 8 bases unmatched. The CDR3 length is 15 residues. Here the CDR3 reads CASSPQRGGGDTQYF. Here the CDR3 DNA reads TGTGCCAGCAGCCCTCAGCGGGGGGGCGGGGATACGCAGTATTTT.

This clonotype was seen only a few times. The chain is built from TRBV11-2 and TRBJ1-2; no reliable D call. Germline CDR1 reads SGHAT; CDR2 reads FQNNGV. The CDR3 runs 14 residues. With 0 bases removed from V and 4 bases from J, the gap between germline ends came to 9 bases. The CDR3 sequence: CASSLESVGYGYTF. The CDR3 DNA follows: TGTGCCAGCAGCTTAGAATCAGTGGGCTATGGCTACACCTTC.

The V gene is TRBV6-5, the J gene TRBJ2-7; no reliable D call. The CDR3 length is 14 residues. The V end was cut by 8 bases, the J end by 0 bases, with 14 bases between. Looked up from germline, CDR1 is MNHEY and CDR2 is SVGAGI. CDR3 in DNA: TGTGCCAGCGGGCCAGCCATGCCCTCCTACGAGCAGTACTTC. Protein: CASGPAMPSYEQYF.

This clonotype was counted only a few times. This chain uses TRBV6-5 with TRBJ1-1, with 8 bases lining up with TRBD1. CDR3 length: 14 residues. After removal of 7 bases from V and 3 bases from J, the junction contained 7 bases not matched to a gene. Germline loops: CDR1 MNHEY, CDR2 SVGAGI. This chain's CDR3 is CASKGQGWYTEAFF. Here the CDR3 DNA reads TGTGCCAGCAAAGGACAGGGCTGGTACACTGAAGCTTTCTTT.

This clonotype was seen repeatedly, ten times or more. This rearrangement joins TRBV20-1 to TRBJ2-4; D possibly corresponds to TRBD2 (6 bases). From germline, CDR1 is DFQATT and CDR2 SNEGSKA (reference sequence). This CDR3 is built from 15 residues. Trimming took off 0 bases at V and 0 bases at J, with 9 bases between the two ends. CDR3 amino acids: CSARDPAGAKNIQYF. DNA for the CDR3: TGCAGTGCTAGAGACCCAGCGGGAGCCAAAAACATTCAGTACTTC.

This sequence joins TRBV5-1 and TRBJ1-4; D perhaps matches TRBD1 (6 bases). Trimming left V 7 bases short and J 5 bases short, with 12 bases between. Germline loops: CDR1 SGHRS, CDR2 YFSETQ. CDR3 length equals 13 residues. CDR3 DNA sequence: TGCGCCAGCCGGATCCAGGGGAATGAAAAACTGTTTTTT. This encodes CASRIQGNEKLFF.

In its sample, this clonotype was seen a few times. The gene calls are TRBV6-2 or TRBV6-3 and TRBJ2-1, with D hard to call. Germline V lookup: CDR1 MNHEY, CDR2 SVGEGT. This CDR3 contains 11 residues. V was trimmed by 4 bases and J by 9 bases, leaving 7 bases between them. The CDR3: CASSSWTEQFF. CDR3 nucleotide sequence: TGTGCCAGCAGTTCCTGGACTGAGCAGTTCTTC.

This clonotype has more than one count but fewer than ten. The V gene is TRBV29-1, the J gene TRBJ2-1, with 9 bases lining up with TRBD2. Germline loops: CDR1 SQVTM, CDR2 ANQGSEA. The J segment lost 4 bases and the V segment lost 5 bases, leaving 9 bases of the junction unmatched. The CDR3 runs to 15 residues. The CDR3 bases are TGCAGCGTTTCGCCGGCGGGGGGGCCGTACAATGAGCAGTTCTTC. This encodes CSVSPAGGPYNEQFF.

This clonotype has just one count. V usage is TRBV9 and J usage is TRBJ1-2; no definite D call. Trimming took off 0 bases at V and 1 base at J, with 7 bases between the two ends. This CDR3 contains 14 residues. Germline assignment: CDR1 SGDLS and CDR2 YYNGEE. The CDR3 sequence: CASSVGGSNYGYTF. CDR3 in DNA: TGTGCCAGCAGCGTAGGCGGCAGTAACTATGGCTACACCTTC.

The rearrangement links TRBV7-2 to TRBJ2-5; TRBD2 aligns across 7 bases. The germline V gene has CDR1 SGHTA and CDR2 FQGNSA. The length of the CDR3 is 16 residues. The ends lost 5 bases at V and 5 bases at J; junction bases unmatched: 14. The CDR3 DNA sequence: TGTGCCAGCAGCCAAATTTTACGGCGGGGAGGGGAGACCCAGTACTTC. As protein: CASSQILRRGGETQYF. Using reference TRBV7-2 and TRBJ2-5 for the parts outside the CDR3, the full variable domain is GAGVSQSPSNKVTEKGKDVELRCDPISGHTALYWYRQSLGQGLEFLIYFQGNSAPDKSGLPSDRFSAERTGGSVSTLTIQRTQQEDSAVYLCASSQILRRGGETQYFGPGTRLLVL.

The chain combines TRBV5-1 with TRBJ1-1; 10 positions agree with TRBD1. This CDR3 region has 17 residues. Germline V lookup: CDR1 SGHRS, CDR2 YFSETQ. V lost 0 bases to trimming and J lost 4 bases; unmatched junction nucleotides: 9. The CDR3 is CASSLAGQGGDSTEAFF. CDR3 coding DNA: TGCGCCAGCAGCTTGGCCGGACAGGGGGGCGATAGCACTGAAGCTTTCTTT.

This chain uses TRBV4-1 with TRBJ2-2; 9 nucleotides match TRBD2. This CDR3 region has 17 residues. CDR1 and CDR2 (germline): MGHRA, YSYEKL. V was pared by 4 bases and J by 0 bases, with 6 bases of the junction left unmatched. In nucleotides, the CDR3 is TGCGCCAGCAGCCGGGGTAGCGGGGGCCCGAACACCGGGGAGCTGTTTTTT. Translation gives CASSRGSGGPNTGELFF.

V is TRBV20-1 and J is TRBJ1-2; the match to TRBD1 covers 9 bases. The CDR3 contains 13 residues. V trimming: 5 bases; J trimming: 8 bases; junction bases outside the gene matches: 9. Looked up from germline, CDR1 is DFQATT and CDR2 is SNEGSKA (reference sequence). The CDR3 sequence is CSAARDRDRGYTF. The CDR3 region has the DNA TGCAGTGCTGCCCGGGACAGGGATCGGGGCTACACCTTC.

The table lists this clonotype with a few counts. This chain uses TRBV4-3 with TRBJ2-2; the D gene could be TRBD1 or TRBD2 (6 bases each). The CDR3 is 18 residues long. The V end lost 0 bases, the J end lost 1 base, and 15 bases lay between the germline ends. CDR1 and CDR2 (germline): LGHNA, YSLEER. The CDR3 loop reads CASSQDHSGAGNTGELFF. Written as DNA, the CDR3 is TGCGCCAGCAGCCAAGATCATTCGGGGGCTGGGAACACCGGGGAGCTGTTTTTT.

This clonotype was detected many times. V usage is TRBV29-1 and J usage is TRBJ1-2; 9 positions match TRBD1. The germline CDR1 and CDR2 sequences are SQVTM and ANQGSEA. CDR3 length: 13 residues. V was clipped by 7 bases and J by 8 bases; unmatched bases: 11. CDR3: CSADPQQGAGYTF. The CDR3 DNA is TGCAGCGCTGACCCCCAACAGGGGGCGGGCTACACCTTC.

Only a few counts were recorded for this clonotype. The gene calls are TRBV7-8 and TRBJ1-6, with 8 bases that match TRBD1. V gave up 6 bases and J gave up 4 bases; unmatched junction bases: 14. The germline V gene has CDR1 SGHVS and CDR2 FQNEAQ. The CDR3 is 18 residues long. The CDR3: CASRRMIGTGMYNSPLHF. CDR3 bases: TGTGCCAGCAGACGGATGATAGGGACAGGAATGTATAATTCACCCCTCCACTTT. Filled out from reference TRBV7-8 and TRBJ1-6, the complete variable domain reads GAGVSQSPRYKVAKRGQDVALRCDPISGHVSLFWYQQALGQGPEFLTYFQNEAQLDKSGLPSDRFFAERPEGSVSTLKIQRTQQEDSAVYLCASRRMIGTGMYNSPLHFGNGTRLTVT.

This sequence joins TRBV7-2 and TRBJ2-7; TRBD2 is a possible D gene (6 bases). CDR3 length: 11 amino acids. Looked up from germline, CDR1 is SGHTA and CDR2 is FQGNSA. Trimming shortened V by 11 bases and J by 3 bases, and 11 bases separated the two germline ends. The DNA of the CDR3 is TGTGCCCACGTGCGGGACTACGAGCAGTACGTC. It encodes CAHVRDYEQYV.

This clonotype showed up just a few times. The V call is TRBV12-3 or TRBV12-4, the J call TRBJ2-5; tentatively, D is TRBD2 (6 bases). The V gene lost 5 bases and the J gene lost 7 bases, with 20 bases spanning the gap. This CDR3 spans 15 amino acids. CDR3 residues: CASSPSQLSGGTQYF. The CDR3 DNA reads TGTGCCAGCAGTCCCTCACAACTCTCCGGGGGGACCCAGTACTTC.

Many counts were recorded for this clonotype. The gene calls are TRBV12-3 or TRBV12-4 and TRBJ2-6; unclear D gene. CDR3 length equals 13 residues. V gave up 5 bases and J gave up 1 base, with 3 bases separating them. CDR3 nucleotides: TGTGCCAGCAGTCTATCTGGGGCCAACGTCCTGACTTTC. It encodes CASSLSGANVLTF.

This clonotype was seen only a few times. The V gene is TRBV27, the J gene TRBJ2-3, with D possibly matching TRBD1 (6 bases). The CDR3 is made up of 14 amino acids. Germline CDR1 MNHEY, CDR2 SMNVEV (reference sequence). Trimming removed 6 bases at V and 5 bases at J, with 15 bases between. The CDR3 sequence is CASRGGLPRDTQYF. CDR3 in DNA: TGTGCCAGCAGAGGGGGTCTCCCCAGAGATACGCAGTATTTT.

This clonotype was recorded a few times. The chain links TRBV4-1 to TRBJ2-3, with a possible D match to TRBD2 (6 bases). The CDR3 is 14 amino acids. Trimming stripped 1 base from V and 4 bases from J, with 9 bases between. The germline V gene encodes CDR1 MGHRA and CDR2 YSYEKL. In DNA, the CDR3 is TGCGCCAGCAGCCAAGGTCGGGACTCAGATACGCAGTATTTT. This sequence encodes CASSQGRDSDTQYF.

The chain links TRBV15 to TRBJ2-3; D may correspond to TRBD1 or TRBD2 (7 bases each). V lost 0 bases to trimming and J lost 2 bases, with 18 bases between them. This CDR3 spans 18 amino acids. Germline V gives CDR1 LNHNV, CDR2 YYDKDF (reference sequence). The CDR3 sequence is CATSRDLSGEGATDTQYF. Here the CDR3 DNA reads TGTGCCACCAGCAGAGATCTCTCCGGGGAGGGGGCCACAGATACGCAGTATTTT.

The table lists this clonotype with a few counts. V and J are TRBV12-3 or TRBV12-4 and TRBJ2-5; TRBD2 matches at 7 bases. The trim removed 5 bases at V and 7 bases at J, leaving 7 bases unmatched. The CDR3 runs to 13 residues. The CDR3 nucleotides are TGTGCCAGCAGTGGGACTACGGTAGCGACCCAGTACTTC. This codes for CASSGTTVATQYF.

The chain has TRBV7-2 and TRBJ2-3; 8 nucleotides align to TRBD2. CDR3 length: 15 amino acids. J lost 5 bases, V lost 2 bases, and 6 bases had no gene match. The germline V gene encodes CDR1 SGHTA and CDR2 FQGNSA. The CDR3 region has the DNA TGTGCCAGCAGCTTATCGGGGGGGCGGAAAGATACGCAGTATTTT. This encodes CASSLSGGRKDTQYF.

The J gene is TRBJ1-1, the V gene TRBV12-3 or TRBV12-4; D is undetermined. The V and J ends lost 6 bases and 6 bases respectively, with 8 bases between them. The CDR3 consists of 11 residues. CDR3 residues: CASRRRSEAFF. The DNA for the CDR3 is TGTGCCAGCAGGCGGCGGTCTGAAGCTTTCTTT.